Below are 5 T cell receptor beta chains sequenced from a single sample in a study of cytomegalovirus exposure and HLA in healthy donors. The primer mix had 60 Vbeta and 13 Jbeta primers. Generated by immunoSEQ multiplex PCR, the TCRdb table keeps only in-frame clones and is missing some. The data contain some 140,000 clones, approximately 61% of them singletons. The sequencing sample was made of PBMCs. All receptors come from a woman between 40 and 55 years old in good health and CMV-seronegative.

This sequence joins TRBV28 and TRBJ2-7, with a tentative D call TRBD1 (5 bases). Germline V lookup: CDR1 MDHEN, CDR2 SYDVKM. With 2 bases removed from V and 0 bases from J, the gap between germline ends came to 8 bases. CDR3 size: 14 residues. CDR3 nucleotides: TGTGCCAGCAGTTTAATCAGGGTCTCCTACGAGCAGTACTTC. It translates to CASSLIRVSYEQYF. The full variable domain, its missing parts supplied by reference TRBV28 and TRBJ2-7, is DVKVTQSSRYLVKRTGEKVFLECVQDMDHENMFWYRQDPGLGLRLIYFSYDVKMKEKGDIPEGYSVSREKKERFSLILESASTNQTSMYLCASSLIRVSYEQYFGPGTRLTVT.

The chain combines TRBV7-2 with TRBJ2-7, with 7 bases fitting TRBD1. The CDR3 loop spans 13 amino acids. Germline V gene lookup returns CDR1 SGHTA and CDR2 FQGNSA. Trimming cost V 3 bases and J 6 bases; bases outside gene matches: 5. CDR3 loop: CASSFDRAREQYF. In DNA form, the CDR3 reads TGTGCCAGCAGCTTCGACAGGGCCCGCGAGCAGTACTTC.

The rearrangement links TRBV29-1 to TRBJ1-1; TRBD1 matches 8 bases. This CDR3 is 15 amino acids long. Losses at the gene ends were 3 bases for V and 6 bases for J; bases not matched to a gene: 12. Germline V lookup: CDR1 SQVTM, CDR2 ANQGSEA. Written as DNA, the CDR3 is TGCAGCGTTGACCAGGGGGCTTTAGGTTTCCCTGAAGCTTTCTTT. Encoded protein: CSVDQGALGFPEAFF. Drawing the rest from reference TRBV29-1 and TRBJ1-1, the complete variable domain is SAVISQKPSRDICQRGTSLTIQCQVDSQVTMMFWYRQQPGQSLTLIATANQGSEATYESGFVIDKFPISRPNLTFSTLTVSNMSPEDSSIYLCSVDQGALGFPEAFFGQGTRLTVV.

This clone was picked up a small number of times. The chain employs TRBV30 and TRBJ2-1; possibly TRBD2 for D (5 bases). V was cut by 2 bases and J by 5 bases, with 13 bases left in between. The CDR3 is made up of 14 amino acids. The germline V gene has CDR1 GTSNPN and CDR2 SVGIG (reference sequence). CDR3 sequence (DNA): TGTGCCTGGAGTCCTGGACTGCCTAACAATGAGCAGTTCTTC. It specifies CAWSPGLPNNEQFF. Supplemented by reference TRBV30 and TRBJ2-1, the full variable domain reads SQTIHQWPATLVQPVGSPLSLECTVEGTSNPNLYWYRQAAGRGLQLLFYSVGIGQISSEVPQNLSASRPQDRQFILSSKKLLLSDSGFYLCAWSPGLPNNEQFFGPGTRLTVL.

CDR3 protein: CASSQRQGAIYGYTF. The CDR3, as DNA: TGTGCCAGCAGCCAGAGACAGGGGGCGATCTATGGCTACACCTTC. The chain has TRBV14 and TRBJ1-2; 10 nucleotides match TRBD1. Per the germline V gene, CDR1 is SGHDN and CDR2 is FVKESK. The CDR3 covers 15 residues. With 3 bases clipped from V and 4 bases from J, the junction kept 5 bases outside the gene matches.